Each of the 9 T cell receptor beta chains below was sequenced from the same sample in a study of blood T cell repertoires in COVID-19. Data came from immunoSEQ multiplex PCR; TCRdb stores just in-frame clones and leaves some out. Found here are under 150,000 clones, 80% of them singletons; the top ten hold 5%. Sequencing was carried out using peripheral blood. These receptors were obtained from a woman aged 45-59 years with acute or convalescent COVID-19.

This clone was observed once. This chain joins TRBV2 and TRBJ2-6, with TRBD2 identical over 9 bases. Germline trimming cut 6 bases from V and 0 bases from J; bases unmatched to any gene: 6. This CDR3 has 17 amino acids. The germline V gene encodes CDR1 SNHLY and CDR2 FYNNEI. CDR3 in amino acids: CASRGGLAVSGANVLTF. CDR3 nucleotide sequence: TGTGCCAGCAGGGGGGGACTAGCCGTCTCTGGGGCCAACGTCCTGACTTTC.

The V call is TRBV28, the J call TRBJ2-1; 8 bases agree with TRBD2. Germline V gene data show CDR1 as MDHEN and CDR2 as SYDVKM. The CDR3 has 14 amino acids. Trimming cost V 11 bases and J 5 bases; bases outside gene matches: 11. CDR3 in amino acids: CALGRGAPDNEQFF. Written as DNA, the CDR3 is TGTGCCCTCGGGAGGGGGGCCCCCGACAATGAGCAGTTCTTC.

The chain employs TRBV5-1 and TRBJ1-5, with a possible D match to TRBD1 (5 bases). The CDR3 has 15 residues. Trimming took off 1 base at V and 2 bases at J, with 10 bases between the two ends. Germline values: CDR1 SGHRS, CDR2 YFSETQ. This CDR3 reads CASSLRGDGNQPQHF. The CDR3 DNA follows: TGCGCCAGCAGCTTGCGGGGGGATGGCAATCAGCCCCAGCATTTT.

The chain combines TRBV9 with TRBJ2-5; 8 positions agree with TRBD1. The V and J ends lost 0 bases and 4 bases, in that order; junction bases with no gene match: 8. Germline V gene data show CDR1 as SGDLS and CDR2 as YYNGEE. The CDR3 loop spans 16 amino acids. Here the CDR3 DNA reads TGTGCCAGCAGCGTAGACGGCTCAGGGGGCAGAGAGACCCAGTACTTC. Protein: CASSVDGSGGRETQYF.

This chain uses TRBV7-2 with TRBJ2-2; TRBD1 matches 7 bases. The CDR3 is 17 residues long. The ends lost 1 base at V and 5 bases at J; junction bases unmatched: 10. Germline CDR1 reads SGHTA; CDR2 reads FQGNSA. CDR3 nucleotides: TGTGCCAGCAGCTTAGGTCGAGGGGGCACATCGACCGGGGAGCTGTTTTTT. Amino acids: CASSLGRGGTSTGELFF. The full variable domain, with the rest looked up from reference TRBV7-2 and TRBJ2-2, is GAGVSQSPSNKVTEKGKDVELRCDPISGHTALYWYRQSLGQGLEFLIYFQGNSAPDKSGLPSDRFSAERTGGSVSTLTIQRTQQEDSAVYLCASSLGRGGTSTGELFFGEGSRLTVL.

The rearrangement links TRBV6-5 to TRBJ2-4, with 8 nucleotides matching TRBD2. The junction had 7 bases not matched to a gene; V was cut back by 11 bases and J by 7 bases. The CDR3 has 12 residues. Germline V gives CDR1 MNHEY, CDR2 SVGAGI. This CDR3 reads CAGGRGANIQYF. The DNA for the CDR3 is TGTGCCGGTGGGCGGGGGGCGAACATTCAGTACTTC.

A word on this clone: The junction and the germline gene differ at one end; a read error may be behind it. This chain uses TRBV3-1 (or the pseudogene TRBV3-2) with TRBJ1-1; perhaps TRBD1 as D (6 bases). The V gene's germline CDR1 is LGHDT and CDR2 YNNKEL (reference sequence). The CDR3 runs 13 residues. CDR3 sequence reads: CASSQGWAPRTDF. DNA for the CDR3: TGTGCCAGCAGCCAAGGCTGGGCCCCTAGGACAGATTTT.

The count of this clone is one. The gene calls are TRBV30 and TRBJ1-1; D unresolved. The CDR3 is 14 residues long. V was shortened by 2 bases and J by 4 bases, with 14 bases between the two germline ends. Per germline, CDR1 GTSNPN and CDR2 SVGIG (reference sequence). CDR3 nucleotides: TGTGCCTGGAGTCCCCACACCGGGGTCACTGAAGCTTTCTTT. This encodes CAWSPHTGVTEAFF.

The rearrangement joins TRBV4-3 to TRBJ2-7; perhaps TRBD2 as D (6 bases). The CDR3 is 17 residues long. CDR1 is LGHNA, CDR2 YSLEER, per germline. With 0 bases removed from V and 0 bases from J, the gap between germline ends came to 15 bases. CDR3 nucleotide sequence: TGCGCCAGCAGCCAAGACCATGGGACTGGAAGCTCCTACGAGCAGTACTTC. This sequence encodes CASSQDHGTGSSYEQYF.